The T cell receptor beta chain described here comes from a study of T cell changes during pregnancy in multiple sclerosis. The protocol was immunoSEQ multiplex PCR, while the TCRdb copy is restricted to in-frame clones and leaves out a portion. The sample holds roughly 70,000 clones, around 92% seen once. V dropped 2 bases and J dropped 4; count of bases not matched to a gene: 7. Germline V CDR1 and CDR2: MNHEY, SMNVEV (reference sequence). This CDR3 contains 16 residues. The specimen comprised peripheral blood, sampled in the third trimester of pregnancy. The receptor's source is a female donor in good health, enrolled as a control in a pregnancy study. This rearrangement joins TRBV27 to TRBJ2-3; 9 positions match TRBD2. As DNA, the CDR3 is TGTGCCAGCAGTTTACGGCGGGGGGGAGTCGCAGATACGCAGTATTTT. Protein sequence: CASSLRRGGVADTQYF.